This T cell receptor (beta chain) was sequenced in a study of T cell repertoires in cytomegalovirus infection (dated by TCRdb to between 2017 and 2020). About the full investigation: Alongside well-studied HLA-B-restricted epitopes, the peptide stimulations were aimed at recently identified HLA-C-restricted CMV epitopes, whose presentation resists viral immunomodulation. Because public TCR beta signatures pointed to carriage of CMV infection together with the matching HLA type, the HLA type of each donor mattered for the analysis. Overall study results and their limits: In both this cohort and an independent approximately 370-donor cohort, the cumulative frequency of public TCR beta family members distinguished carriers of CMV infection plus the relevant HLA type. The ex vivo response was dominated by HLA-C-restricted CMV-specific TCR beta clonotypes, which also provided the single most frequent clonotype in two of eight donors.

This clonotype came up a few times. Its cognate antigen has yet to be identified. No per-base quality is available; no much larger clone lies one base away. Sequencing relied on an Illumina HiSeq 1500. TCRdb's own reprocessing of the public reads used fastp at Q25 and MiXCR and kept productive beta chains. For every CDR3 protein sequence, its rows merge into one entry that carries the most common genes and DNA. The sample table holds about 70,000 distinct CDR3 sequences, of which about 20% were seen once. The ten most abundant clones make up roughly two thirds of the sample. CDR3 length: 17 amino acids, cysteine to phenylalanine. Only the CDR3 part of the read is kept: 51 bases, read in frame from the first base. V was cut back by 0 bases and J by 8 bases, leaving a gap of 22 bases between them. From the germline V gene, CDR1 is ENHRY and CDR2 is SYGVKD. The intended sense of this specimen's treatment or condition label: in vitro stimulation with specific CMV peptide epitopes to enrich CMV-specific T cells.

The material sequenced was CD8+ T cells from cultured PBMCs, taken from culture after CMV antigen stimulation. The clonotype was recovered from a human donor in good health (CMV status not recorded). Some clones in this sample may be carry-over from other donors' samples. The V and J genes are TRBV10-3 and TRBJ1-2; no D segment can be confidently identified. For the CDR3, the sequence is CAISESRIWPRVSGYTF. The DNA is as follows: TGTGCCATCAGTGAGTCGAGAATTTGGCCCAGAGTTTCGGGCTACACCTTC.